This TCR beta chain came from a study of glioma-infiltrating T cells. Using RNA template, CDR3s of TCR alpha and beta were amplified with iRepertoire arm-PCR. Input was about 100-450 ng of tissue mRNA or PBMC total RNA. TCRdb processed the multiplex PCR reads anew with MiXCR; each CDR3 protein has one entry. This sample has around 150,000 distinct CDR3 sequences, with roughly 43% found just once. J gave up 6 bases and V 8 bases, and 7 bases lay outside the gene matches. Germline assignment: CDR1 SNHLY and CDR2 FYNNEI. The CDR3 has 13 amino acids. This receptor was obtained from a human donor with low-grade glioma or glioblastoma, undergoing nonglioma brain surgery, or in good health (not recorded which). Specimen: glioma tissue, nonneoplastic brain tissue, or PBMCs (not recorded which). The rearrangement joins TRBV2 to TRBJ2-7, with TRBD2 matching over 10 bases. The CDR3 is CASGLSSGGEQYF. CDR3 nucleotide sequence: TGTGCCAGCGGATTATCTAGCGGGGGCGAGCAGTACTTC.